This T cell receptor beta chain was recorded in a study of blood T cell repertoires in COVID-19. V lost 3 bases and J 5 bases, leaving 13 bases between the germline ends. The CDR3 length is 14 residues. Germline V gene data show CDR1 as KGHSH and CDR2 as LQKENI. Original data processing: Reference gene primer amplification gave nucleated cell count estimates. The method was immunoSEQ multiplex PCR; TCRdb's version includes in-frame clones alone and lacks a portion of them. V and J calls and clone size follow that table, whereas D and trimming were derived from the DNA. The data show 57,000 or so clones, about 90% seen once.

This clonotype was obtained from a human donor in a cohort sampled during active COVID-19. The V and J genes are TRBV18 and TRBJ2-5; D perhaps matches TRBD1 (7 bases). The sample was peripheral blood. The CDR3 loop is CASSPPTGRETQYF. In nucleotides, the CDR3 is TGTGCCAGCTCACCGCCGACAGGGAGGGAGACCCAGTACTTC.